The clone carrying this T cell receptor beta chain occurred a few times. Its antigen is not known. The sample belongs to a study of T cells after yellow fever vaccination. Broader study findings: In post-booster samples, most primary-vaccination clones reappeared (approximately 97% CD4, 70% to 90% CD8). Of the clonotypes, a small share occurred in both CD4 and CD8 compartments. The secondary response was weaker but peaked faster, day 5 versus 15.

The study made its TCR cDNA through 5'RACE template switching. That step introduced a universal primer site along with UMIs. TCRdb used MiXCR to reprocess the 5' RACE reads, holding one entry per CDR3 protein. In the table there are 350,000 to 550,000 distinct CDR3 sequences, roughly 20% of which are singletons. This specimen consisted of PBMCs, obtained before the yellow fever booster vaccination. The clonotype comes from a man between 18 and 35 years old who received the YFV17D yellow fever vaccine.

The CDR3 here is CASDRTVSNYGYTF. CDR3 DNA: TGTGCCAGCGACCGGACGGTATCTAACTATGGCTACACCTTC. The V gene is TRBV21-1, the J gene TRBJ1-2. TRBV21-1 is marked as a pseudogene. The CDR3 covers 14 residues.